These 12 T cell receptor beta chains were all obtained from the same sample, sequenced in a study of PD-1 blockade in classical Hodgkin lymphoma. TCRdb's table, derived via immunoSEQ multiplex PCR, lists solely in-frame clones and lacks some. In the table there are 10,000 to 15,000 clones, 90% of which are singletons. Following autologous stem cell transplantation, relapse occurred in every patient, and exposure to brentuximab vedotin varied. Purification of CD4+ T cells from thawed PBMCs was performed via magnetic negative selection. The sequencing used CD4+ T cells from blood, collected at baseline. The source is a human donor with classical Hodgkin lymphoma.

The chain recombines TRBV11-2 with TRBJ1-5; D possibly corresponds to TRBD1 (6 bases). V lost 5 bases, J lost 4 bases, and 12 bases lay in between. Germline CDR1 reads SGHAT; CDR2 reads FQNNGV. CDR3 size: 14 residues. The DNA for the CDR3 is TGTGCCAGCAGCCCCGGACAGTTTAATCAGCCCCAGCATTTT. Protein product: CASSPGQFNQPQHF.

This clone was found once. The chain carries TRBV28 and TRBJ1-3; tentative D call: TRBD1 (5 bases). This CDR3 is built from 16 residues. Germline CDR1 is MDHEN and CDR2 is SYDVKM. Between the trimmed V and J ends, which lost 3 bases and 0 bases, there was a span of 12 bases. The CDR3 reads CASSLGQGNSGNTIYF. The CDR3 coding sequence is TGTGCCAGCAGTTTGGGCCAGGGAAACTCTGGAAACACCATATATTTT.

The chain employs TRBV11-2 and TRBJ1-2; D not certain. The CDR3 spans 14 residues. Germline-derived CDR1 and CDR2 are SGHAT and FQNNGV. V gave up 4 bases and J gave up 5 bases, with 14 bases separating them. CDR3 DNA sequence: TGTGCCAGCAGCTCCCTCAGTAAGGGTTATGGCTACACCTTC. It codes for CASSSLSKGYGYTF.

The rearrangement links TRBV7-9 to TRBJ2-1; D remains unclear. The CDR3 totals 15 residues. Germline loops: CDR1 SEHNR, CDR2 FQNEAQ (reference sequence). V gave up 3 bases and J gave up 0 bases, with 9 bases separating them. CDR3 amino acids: CASSFGDFSYNEQFF. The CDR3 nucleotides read TGTGCCAGCAGCTTTGGCGACTTCTCCTACAATGAGCAGTTCTTC.

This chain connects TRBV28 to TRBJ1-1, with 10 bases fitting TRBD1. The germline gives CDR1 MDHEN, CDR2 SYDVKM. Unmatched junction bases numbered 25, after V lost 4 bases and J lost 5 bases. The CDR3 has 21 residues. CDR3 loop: CASSSLVMTGGEIGRQTEAFF. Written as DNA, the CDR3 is TGTGCCAGCAGTTCGCTCGTTATGACAGGGGGCGAGATAGGACGGCAGACTGAAGCTTTCTTT.

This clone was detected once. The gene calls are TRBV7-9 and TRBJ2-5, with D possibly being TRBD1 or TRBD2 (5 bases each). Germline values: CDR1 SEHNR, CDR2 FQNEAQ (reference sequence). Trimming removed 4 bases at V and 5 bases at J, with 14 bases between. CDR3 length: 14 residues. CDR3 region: CASSSTRGSETQYF. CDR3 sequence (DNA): TGTGCCAGCAGCTCAACTAGGGGAAGCGAGACCCAGTACTTC. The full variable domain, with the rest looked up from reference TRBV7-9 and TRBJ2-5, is DTGVSQNPRHKITKRGQNVTFRCDPISEHNRLYWYRQTLGQGPEFLTYFQNEAQLEKSRLLSDRFSAERPKGSFSTLEIQRTEQGDSAMYLCASSSTRGSETQYFGPGTRLLVL.

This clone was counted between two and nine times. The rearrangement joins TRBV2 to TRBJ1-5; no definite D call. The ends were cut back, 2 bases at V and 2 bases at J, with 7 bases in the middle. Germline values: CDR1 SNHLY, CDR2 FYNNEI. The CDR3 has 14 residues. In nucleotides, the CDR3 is TGTGCCAGCAGTGAAATAACAGGCAATCAGCCCCAGCATTTT. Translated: CASSEITGNQPQHF.

CDR3 coding DNA: TGTGCCAGCAGTGAAGCGCTTCTGGTGGTTTTTCTAGCGGGAAGCACAGATACGCAGTATTTT. Protein sequence: CASSEALLVVFLAGSTDTQYF. The chain is built from TRBV2 and TRBJ2-3; 9 nucleotides match TRBD2. V shed 0 bases, J shed 0 bases, and the junction held 16 bases outside the gene matches. Germline values: CDR1 SNHLY, CDR2 FYNNEI. The CDR3 length is 21 residues.

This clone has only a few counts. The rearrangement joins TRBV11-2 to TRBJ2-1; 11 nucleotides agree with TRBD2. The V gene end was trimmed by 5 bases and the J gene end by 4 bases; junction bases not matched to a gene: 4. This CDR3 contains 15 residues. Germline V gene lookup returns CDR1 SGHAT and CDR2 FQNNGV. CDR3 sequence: CASSQGLAEYNEQFF. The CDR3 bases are TGTGCCAGCAGCCAGGGACTAGCGGAGTACAATGAGCAGTTCTTC.

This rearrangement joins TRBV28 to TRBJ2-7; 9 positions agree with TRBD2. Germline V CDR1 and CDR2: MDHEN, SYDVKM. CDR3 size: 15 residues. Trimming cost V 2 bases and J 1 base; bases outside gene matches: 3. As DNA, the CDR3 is TGTGCCAGCAGTTTAGCAAGCGGGGGGTCCTACGAGCAGTACTTC. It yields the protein CASSLASGGSYEQYF.

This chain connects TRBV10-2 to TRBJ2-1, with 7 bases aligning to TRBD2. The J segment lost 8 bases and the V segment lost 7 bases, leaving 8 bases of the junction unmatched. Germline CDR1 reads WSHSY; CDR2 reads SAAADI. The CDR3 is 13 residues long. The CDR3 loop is CASTFRGGDEQFF. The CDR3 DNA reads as TGCGCCAGCACCTTCCGGGGAGGGGATGAGCAGTTCTTC.

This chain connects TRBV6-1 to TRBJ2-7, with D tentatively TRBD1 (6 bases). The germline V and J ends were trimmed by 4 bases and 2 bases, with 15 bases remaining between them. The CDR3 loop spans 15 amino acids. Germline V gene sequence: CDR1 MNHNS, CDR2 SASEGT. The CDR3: CASSARDKVTYEQYF. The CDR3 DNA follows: TGTGCCAGCAGTGCCCGGGACAAGGTGACCTACGAGCAGTACTTC.